These 27 T cell receptor beta chains were all obtained from the same sample, sequenced in a study of T cell repertoires in cytomegalovirus infection. TCRdb reanalysed the reads using MiXCR and keeps one entry per CDR3 protein. The table records fewer than 700,000 distinct CDR3 sequences, 24% of them present only once. The sequenced material came from CD8+ T cells from PBMCs. The receptor source for this set is a human donor in good health (CMV status not recorded). Some clones in this sample may be carry-over from other donors' samples.

CDR3 residues: CASRSDNEQFF. The CDR3 region has the DNA TGTGCCAGCAGGTCAGACAATGAGCAGTTCTTC. The chain joins TRBV7-9 to TRBJ2-1; no clear D gene. Trimming took off 6 bases at V and 5 bases at J, with 5 bases between the two ends. The length of the CDR3 is 11 residues. Germline CDR1 reads SEHNR; CDR2 reads FQNEAQ (reference sequence). Together with reference TRBV7-9 and TRBJ2-1, the CDR3 gives the full variable domain: DTGVSQNPRHKITKRGQNVTFRCDPISEHNRLYWYRQTLGQGPEFLTYFQNEAQLEKSRLLSDRFSAERPKGSFSTLEIQRTEQGDSAMYLCASRSDNEQFFGPGTRLTVL.

The genes are TRBV27 and TRBJ2-7; D uncertain. The CDR3 length is 15 residues. Trimming left V 0 bases short and J 0 bases short, with 9 bases between. Germline-derived CDR1 and CDR2 are MNHEY and SMNVEV (reference sequence). CDR3 DNA sequence: TGTGCCAGCAGTTTATCGCCCGGTAGCTCCTACGAGCAGTACTTC. Translating it yields CASSLSPGSSYEQYF.

The genes are TRBV10-3 and TRBJ2-7; perhaps TRBD2 as D (6 bases). With 6 bases removed from V and 3 bases from J, the gap between germline ends came to 12 bases. Germline CDR1 reads ENHRY; CDR2 reads SYGVKD. The CDR3 has 13 residues. The CDR3 coding sequence is TGTGCCATCAGCGGTGGAGGGAACTACGAGCAGTACTTC. This sequence encodes CAISGGGNYEQYF.

This clonotype was recorded only once. The conserved closing phenylalanine or tryptophan is absent in this CDR3, likely reflecting a read error. The chain uses TRBV6-1 and TRBJ2-2; TRBD1 matches 10 bases. CDR1 is MNHNS, CDR2 SASEGT, per germline. CDR3 length: 17 residues. V shed 5 bases and J 3 bases; nucleotides not matched to a gene: 9. CDR3 in DNA: TGTGCCAGCAGTTTCCTACCCGGGACAGGGGACACCGGGGAGCTGTTTCTT. As protein: CASSFLPGTGDTGELFL.

At least ten counts were recorded for this clonotype. The chain carries TRBV4-2 and TRBJ1-4; D remains unclear. In germline, CDR1 is LGHNA, CDR2 YNFKEQ. Trimming removed 4 bases from V and 4 bases from J, with 19 bases in between. CDR3 length equals 17 residues. CDR3 sequence: CASSPLKDGLFNEKLFF. The CDR3 region has the DNA TGTGCCAGCAGCCCCCTAAAGGATGGGCTATTTAATGAAAAACTGTTTTTT.

The chain employs TRBV27 and TRBJ1-1; perhaps TRBD1 as D (5 bases). The CDR3 runs to 13 residues. V was trimmed by 3 bases and J by 7 bases, leaving 12 bases between them. Germline assignment: CDR1 MNHEY and CDR2 SMNVEV (reference sequence). The DNA for the CDR3 is TGTGCCAGCAGTTTGTGGGGCGTGAGTGAAGCTTTCTTT. Its translation is CASSLWGVSEAFF.

The chain has TRBV28 and TRBJ1-5, with 9 bases matching TRBD1. Per the germline V gene, CDR1 is MDHEN and CDR2 is SYDVKM. The V gene end was trimmed by 6 bases and the J gene end by 5 bases; junction bases not matched to a gene: 8. There are 15 residues in the CDR3. The CDR3 sequence: CASSDGQGKDQPQHF. The CDR3 bases are TGTGCCAGCAGCGACGGACAGGGGAAGGATCAGCCCCAGCATTTT. Full variable domain (missing parts from reference TRBV28 and TRBJ1-5): DVKVTQSSRYLVKRTGEKVFLECVQDMDHENMFWYRQDPGLGLRLIYFSYDVKMKEKGDIPEGYSVSREKKERFSLILESASTNQTSMYLCASSDGQGKDQPQHFGDGTRLSIL.

This clonotype was seen a handful of times. CDR3 sequence: CSVVILATYNEQFF. CDR3 nucleotides: TGCAGCGTTGTTATACTAGCGACCTACAATGAGCAGTTCTTC. The chain uses TRBV29-1 and TRBJ2-1; 7 bases are shared with TRBD2. Trimming cost V 4 bases and J 2 bases; bases outside gene matches: 5. Looked up from germline, CDR1 is SQVTM and CDR2 is ANQGSEA. The CDR3 totals 14 residues.

The table lists this clonotype with a few counts. The V gene is TRBV7-2, the J gene TRBJ1-5; D unclear. Trimming took off 5 bases at V and 5 bases at J, with 13 bases between the two ends. CDR3 length: 14 amino acids. Germline loops: CDR1 SGHTA, CDR2 FQGNSA. The CDR3: CASSIVWEDQPQHF. Written as DNA, the CDR3 is TGTGCCAGCAGCATAGTTTGGGAGGATCAGCCCCAGCATTTT. Together with reference TRBV7-2 and TRBJ1-5, the CDR3 gives the full variable domain: GAGVSQSPSNKVTEKGKDVELRCDPISGHTALYWYRQSLGQGLEFLIYFQGNSAPDKSGLPSDRFSAERTGGSVSTLTIQRTQQEDSAVYLCASSIVWEDQPQHFGDGTRLSIL.

This clonotype was seen ten or more times. The chain combines TRBV6-5 with TRBJ1-1, with D possibly TRBD1 on 5 matching bases. The germline gives CDR1 MNHEY, CDR2 SVGAGI. The ends were cut back, 4 bases at V and 1 base at J, with 13 bases in the middle. The CDR3 runs 15 residues. The CDR3 DNA is TGTGCCAGCAGTTCCTCGGGGCCCAGGAACACTGAAGCTTTCTTT. The encoded protein is CASSSSGPRNTEAFF.

This clonotype turned up a few times. The genes are TRBV5-1 and TRBJ2-1; D is perhaps TRBD2 (5 bases). Germline values: CDR1 SGHRS, CDR2 YFSETQ. CDR3 size: 13 residues. The V end was cut by 0 bases, the J end by 6 bases, with 7 bases between. Here the CDR3 DNA reads TGCGCCAGCAGCTTGGACGGGATCAATGAGCAGTTCTTC. As protein: CASSLDGINEQFF.

This clonotype was seen at least ten times. This sequence joins TRBV6-2 or TRBV6-3 and TRBJ1-1; D is undetermined. Germline V gene sequence: CDR1 MNHEY, CDR2 SVGEGT. V lost 7 bases to trimming and J lost 0 bases, with 3 bases between them. The CDR3 runs 11 residues. CDR3 nucleotides: TGTGCCAGCACGGTGAACACTGAAGCTTTCTTT. Its translation is CASTVNTEAFF.

The chain links TRBV4-3 to TRBJ1-5; TRBD1 might be the D (5 bases). From germline, CDR1 is LGHNA and CDR2 YSLEER. The CDR3 extends over 16 amino acids. The V end was cut by 0 bases, the J end by 6 bases, with 15 bases between. CDR3 amino acids: CASSQEWTVRGQPQHF. CDR3 nucleotides: TGCGCCAGCAGCCAAGAATGGACGGTGAGGGGTCAGCCCCAGCATTTT.

This clonotype was counted ten times or more. The J gene is TRBJ2-6, the V gene TRBV19; weak D call: TRBD1 (5 bases). The length of the CDR3 is 15 residues. In germline, CDR1 is LNHDA, CDR2 SQIVND (reference sequence). Trimming removed 7 bases from V and 3 bases from J, with 13 bases in between. The CDR3 DNA sequence: TGTGCCAGTACCTATCGGACAAATGGGGCCAACGTCCTGACTTTC. This encodes CASTYRTNGANVLTF.

This clonotype was found many times. CDR3 amino acids: CASSLVVGYTF. The DNA for the CDR3 is TGTGCCAGCAGCTTAGTGGTTGGCTACACCTTC. The J gene is TRBJ1-2, the V gene TRBV7-2; D gene ambiguous. The germline CDR1 and CDR2 sequences are SGHTA and FQGNSA. The V and J ends lost 1 base and 7 bases respectively, with 4 bases between them. This CDR3 has 11 amino acids.

The chain is built from TRBV19 and TRBJ1-4; D not certain. The CDR3 contains 16 residues. CDR1 and CDR2 from the germline V gene are LNHDA and SQIVND (reference sequence). V shed 3 bases and J shed 0 bases, with 11 bases lying between them. CDR3 in DNA: TGTGCCAGTAGTATCAATATGGCAACAACTAATGAAAAACTGTTTTTT. This encodes CASSINMATTNEKLFF.

This chain joins TRBV6-1 and TRBJ1-1, with a tentative D call TRBD1 (5 bases). Germline-derived CDR1 and CDR2 are MNHNS and SASEGT. CDR3 length equals 15 residues. Trimming took off 5 bases at V and 0 bases at J, with 13 bases between the two ends. CDR3 in amino acids: CASSYDRGLNTEAFF. The CDR3 coding sequence is TGTGCCAGCAGTTATGACCGGGGACTGAACACTGAAGCTTTCTTT.

This clonotype was found a few times. V gene TRBV13 combines with J gene TRBJ2-1; 12 bases line up with TRBD2. The CDR3 length is 15 residues. Germline lookup yields CDR1 PRHDT and CDR2 FYEKMQ (reference sequence). V lost 2 bases and J lost 7; bases outside the gene matches: 3. CDR3 DNA: TGTGCCAGCAGCTTACAGACTAGCGGGGGTAATGAGCAGTTCTTC. Its translation: CASSLQTSGGNEQFF. The full variable domain, its missing parts supplied by reference TRBV13 and TRBJ2-1, is AAGVIQSPRHLIKEKRETATLKCYPIPRHDTVYWYQQGPGQDPQFLISFYEKMQSDKGSIPDRFSAQQFSDYHSELNMSSLELGDSALYFCASSLQTSGGNEQFFGPGTRLTVL.

This clonotype was counted only a few times. This chain joins TRBV7-8 and TRBJ2-2, with no clear D. V lost 6 bases to trimming and J lost 0 bases, with 8 bases between them. The CDR3 has 14 residues. The germline V gene encodes CDR1 SGHVS and CDR2 FQNEAQ. The CDR3 DNA sequence: TGTGCCAGCAGAACGGACCCGAACACCGGGGAGCTGTTTTTT. As protein: CASRTDPNTGELFF.

In this sample, this clonotype turned up a few times. The V gene is TRBV20-1, the J gene TRBJ2-7; D may be TRBD1 (6 bases). This CDR3 region has 15 residues. V dropped 6 bases and J dropped 5 bases, with 23 bases sitting between them. The germline gives CDR1 DFQATT, CDR2 SNEGSKA (reference sequence). In nucleotides, the CDR3 is TGCAGTGCCTTAAACCGGGACACTTACCCGAACGAGCAGTACTTC. This encodes CSALNRDTYPNEQYF.

About this clonotype: This may stem from a read error, because a much larger clone lies one nucleotide away. The chain recombines TRBV7-6 with TRBJ2-3; maybe TRBD2 (7 bases). This CDR3 is 14 amino acids long. Looked up from germline, CDR1 is SGHVS and CDR2 is FNYEAQ. The CDR3 coding sequence is TGTGTCAGCAGCTTAGGGGGGGGGTCAGATACGCAGTATTTT. This gives the protein CVSSLGGGSDTQYF.

This clonotype was detected only a few times. This chain uses TRBV27 with TRBJ2-7; possible D gene TRBD2, 6 bases. The germline V gene encodes CDR1 MNHEY and CDR2 SMNVEV (reference sequence). V lost 5 bases, J lost 3 bases, and 14 bases lay in between. The CDR3 covers 14 residues. Here the CDR3 DNA reads TGTGCCAGCAGTCCCAATAGCGGAGGCTACGAGCAGTACGTC. It is translated as CASSPNSGGYEQYV.

J is TRBJ2-5 and V is TRBV25-1; D uncertain. V lost 4 bases and J 1 base, leaving 10 bases between the germline ends. Germline V lookup: CDR1 MGHDK, CDR2 SYGVNS. The CDR3 has 14 residues. CDR3 residues: CASSGRTAQETQYF. As DNA, the CDR3 is TGTGCCAGCAGTGGTCGTACAGCCCAAGAGACCCAGTACTTC.

Points on this clonotype: Germline and junction disagree at one end, which may indicate a read error. J is TRBJ2-2 and V is TRBV29-1, with D unresolved. This CDR3 has 13 residues. Germline V gene lookup returns CDR1 SQVTM and CDR2 ANQGSEA. The CDR3 protein is CSVEIMNIGELFF. The CDR3 nucleotides read TGCAGCGTTGAGATCATGAACATCGGGGAGCTGTTTTTT.

This clonotype was counted a single time. This chain links TRBV9 with TRBJ2-1, with D unresolved. This CDR3 comprises 14 residues. V dropped 0 bases and J dropped 7 bases, with 11 bases sitting between them. The V gene's germline CDR1 is SGDLS and CDR2 YYNGEE. CDR3 coding DNA: TGTGCCAGCAGCGTAGGTCTGGGTATGAATGAGCAGTTCTTC. Amino acids: CASSVGLGMNEQFF. The full variable domain, in which reference TRBV9 and TRBJ2-1 provide the parts outside the CDR3, is DSGVTQTPKHLITATGQRVTLRCSPRSGDLSVYWYQQSLDQGLQFLIQYYNGEERAKGNILERFSAQQFPDLHSELNLSSLELGDSALYFCASSVGLGMNEQFFGPGTRLTVL.

This clonotype was recorded at least ten times. The V call is TRBV14, the J call TRBJ1-1; TRBD1 agrees at 8 bases. CDR3 length: 15 residues. CDR1 and CDR2 from the germline V gene are SGHDN and FVKESK. After removal of 0 bases from V and 2 bases from J, the junction contained 2 bases not matched to a gene. The CDR3 loop reads CASSQDQGANTEAFF. CDR3 nucleotides: TGTGCCAGCAGCCAAGATCAGGGGGCCAACACTGAAGCTTTCTTT.

In its sample, this clonotype was seen a few times. The rearrangement uses TRBV7-6 and TRBJ2-4; D is unresolved. The ends were cut back, 7 bases at V and 6 bases at J, with 16 bases in the middle. The germline V gene encodes CDR1 SGHVS and CDR2 FNYEAQ. The CDR3 length is 14 residues. CDR3 loop: CASTVATEANIQYF. CDR3 bases: TGTGCCAGCACCGTTGCGACCGAGGCAAACATTCAGTACTTC.